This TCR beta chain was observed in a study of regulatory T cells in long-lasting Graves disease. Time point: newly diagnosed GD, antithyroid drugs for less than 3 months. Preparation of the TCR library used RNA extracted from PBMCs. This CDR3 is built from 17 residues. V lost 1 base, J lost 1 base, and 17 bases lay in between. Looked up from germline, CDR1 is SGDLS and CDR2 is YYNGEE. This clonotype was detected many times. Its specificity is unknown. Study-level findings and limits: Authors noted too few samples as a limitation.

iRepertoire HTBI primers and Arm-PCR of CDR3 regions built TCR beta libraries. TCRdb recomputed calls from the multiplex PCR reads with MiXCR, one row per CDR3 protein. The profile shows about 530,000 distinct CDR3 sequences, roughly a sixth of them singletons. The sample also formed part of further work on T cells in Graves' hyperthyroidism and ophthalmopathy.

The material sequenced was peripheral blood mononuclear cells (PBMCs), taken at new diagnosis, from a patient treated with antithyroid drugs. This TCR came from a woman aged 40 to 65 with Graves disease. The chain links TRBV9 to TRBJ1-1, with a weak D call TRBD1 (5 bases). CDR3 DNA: TGTGCCAGCAGCGTACCCCGGTCGACAGACCCGAACACTGAAGCTTTCTTT. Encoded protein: CASSVPRSTDPNTEAFF.